This TCR beta chain is from a study of T cell repertoires in cytomegalovirus infection. Study context: Indicated by public TCR beta signatures were CMV infection and matching HLA type.

TCRdb processed the reads anew with MiXCR; each CDR3 protein has one entry. In the table there are over 150,000 distinct CDR3 sequences, about 15% of which are singletons. The V and J ends lost 3 bases and 6 bases respectively, with 8 bases between them. Germline CDR1 is MDHEN and CDR2 is SYDVKM. The CDR3 extends over 13 amino acids. This clonotype has at least ten counts. Its cognate antigen is unknown. Points from the study as a whole: The ex vivo response was dominated by HLA-C-restricted CMV-specific TCR beta clonotypes. Summed frequency of shared TCR beta families picked out CMV carriers who also had the relevant HLA.

What was sequenced was PBMCs. The chain uses TRBV28 and TRBJ2-2, with D possibly matching TRBD2 (5 bases). This receptor was obtained from a human donor in good health (CMV status not recorded). Some clones in this sample may be carry-over from other donors' samples. Written as DNA, the CDR3 is TGTGCCAGCAGTTTGCGGGTCGCCGGGGAGCTGTTTTTT. It specifies CASSLRVAGELFF.